This T cell receptor beta chain was sequenced in a study of control samples from healthy donors and cancer patients. Sequencing was performed with immunoSEQ multiplex PCR; in TCRdb, only in-frame clones are kept and a portion is missing. The specimen's table records approximately 190,000 clones. This CDR3 has 13 residues. The V gene lost 5 bases and the J gene lost 3 bases, with 10 bases spanning the gap. The germline gives CDR1 MNHEY, CDR2 SVGAGI. The sequence was collected from a woman aged 30 to 39 in good health. Sequencing was performed on blood. This chain uses TRBV6-5 with TRBJ2-5; tentatively, D is TRBD1 (6 bases). The chain's CDR3 is CASSKTGEETQYF. The CDR3 DNA reads as TGTGCCAGCAGTAAGACAGGAGAAGAGACCCAGTACTTC.